These T cell receptor beta chains were read from a single sample in a study of blood T cell repertoires in COVID-19. The protocol was immunoSEQ multiplex PCR, while the TCRdb copy is restricted to in-frame clones and leaves out a portion. The repertoire holds 40,000 to 50,000 clones, with 75% to 90% as singletons. Material for sequencing was peripheral blood. These receptors were collected from a human donor in a cohort sampled during active COVID-19. Each CDR3 is given without its conserved first and last residue. Fields, in order: V gene, J gene, D gene, CDR3 protein. D genes are given only for firm matches.

v_call: TRBV6-5; j_call: TRBJ2-5; d_call: TRBD2; cdr3_aa: APFIAGETQY
v_call: TRBV4-1; j_call: TRBJ2-5; d_call: TRBD2; cdr3_aa: ASSQEGLAGRETQY
v_call: TRBV9; j_call: TRBJ2-5; d_call: NA; cdr3_aa: ASSVGRQETQY
v_call: TRBV5-1; j_call: TRBJ2-5; d_call: NA; cdr3_aa: ASSLASLVERETQY
v_call: TRBV9; j_call: TRBJ2-5; d_call: TRBD2; cdr3_aa: ASSVAAGGREETQY
v_call: TRBV9; j_call: TRBJ2-3; d_call: NA; cdr3_aa: ASSVAQAGTDTQY
v_call: TRBV7-2; j_call: TRBJ2-7; d_call: TRBD2; cdr3_aa: ASSLGLAGGLYEQY
v_call: TRBV27; j_call: TRBJ2-1; d_call: TRBD1; cdr3_aa: ASTRFSGQGANEQF
v_call: TRBV5-1; j_call: TRBJ1-1; d_call: TRBD1; cdr3_aa: ASSETGVTF
v_call: TRBV5-1; j_call: TRBJ1-6; d_call: NA; cdr3_aa: ASSLVAGGRSPLH
v_call: TRBV19; j_call: TRBJ2-1; d_call: NA; cdr3_aa: ASSIMNEQF
v_call: TRBV9; j_call: TRBJ2-1; d_call: NA; cdr3_aa: ASSVEGGAYNEQF
v_call: TRBV24-1; j_call: TRBJ1-6; d_call: TRBD1; cdr3_aa: ATSVDRGNSPLH